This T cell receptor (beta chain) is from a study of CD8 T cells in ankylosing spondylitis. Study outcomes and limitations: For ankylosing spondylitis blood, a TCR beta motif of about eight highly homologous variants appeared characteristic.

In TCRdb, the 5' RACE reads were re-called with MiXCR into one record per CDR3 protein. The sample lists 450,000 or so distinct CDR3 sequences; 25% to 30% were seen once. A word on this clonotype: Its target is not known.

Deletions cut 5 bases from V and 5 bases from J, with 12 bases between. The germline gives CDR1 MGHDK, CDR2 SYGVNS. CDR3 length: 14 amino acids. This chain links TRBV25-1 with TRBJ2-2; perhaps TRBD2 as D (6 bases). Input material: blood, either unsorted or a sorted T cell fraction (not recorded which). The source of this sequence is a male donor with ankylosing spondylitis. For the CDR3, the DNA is TGTGCCAGCAGTAGTTTCGCGGGGACCGGGGAGCTGTTTTTT. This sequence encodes CASSSFAGTGELFF.